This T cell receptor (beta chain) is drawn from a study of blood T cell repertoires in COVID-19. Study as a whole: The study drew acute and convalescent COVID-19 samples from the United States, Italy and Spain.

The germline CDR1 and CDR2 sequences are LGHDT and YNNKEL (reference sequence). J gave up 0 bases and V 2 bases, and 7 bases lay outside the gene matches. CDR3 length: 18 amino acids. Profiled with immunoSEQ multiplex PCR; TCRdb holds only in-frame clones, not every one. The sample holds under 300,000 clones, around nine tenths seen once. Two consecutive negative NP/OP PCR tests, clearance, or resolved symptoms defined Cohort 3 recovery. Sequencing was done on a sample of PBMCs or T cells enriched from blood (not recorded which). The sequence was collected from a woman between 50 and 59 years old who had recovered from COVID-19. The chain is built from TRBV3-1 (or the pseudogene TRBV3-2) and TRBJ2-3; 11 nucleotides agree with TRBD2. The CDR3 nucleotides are TGTGCCAGCAGCCAACGTTGGACTAGCGGGTCAAGCACAGATACGCAGTATTTT. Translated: CASSQRWTSGSSTDTQYF.